This T cell receptor (beta chain) was profiled in a study of blood T cells in healthy people across ages (dated by TCRdb to between 2015 and 2017). Some background on the complete study: In model experiments, template switching captured roughly one uniquely barcoded TCR beta cDNA molecule for every two T cells. Using deep sequencing normalized with unique cDNA molecular identifiers, the study measured how TCR beta repertoire diversity changes with age. Four age groups were formed from the donors: young (average 16 years), middle-aged (just under 40), aged (more than 55) and long-lived (around 82). To avoid experimental bias, donors of different ages were distributed randomly across sequencing lanes. For two donors (one aged 18 to 30 and one aged 80 or older), the study analyzed two additional independent replicas of 1 million unique cDNA reads from the same blood draw. Paper-wide results and their limitations: Estimates of total diversity from one million sequenced T cells were regarded as lower bounds and underestimates. Because profiling used bulk unsorted PBMCs, naive and antigen-experienced compartments could not be compared conclusively. Observed TCR beta diversity per million T cells fell roughly linearly with age, and a significant reduction was already apparent by age approximately 40. The CMV infection status of donors was not known, potentially confounding age-related changes in expanded clonotypes. The percentage of naive T cells measured by flow cytometry correlated strongly with observed TCR beta diversity. Compared with the aged group, more naive CD4+ T cells, fewer expanded clones and increased TCR diversity were shown by the long-lived group, suggesting age selection.

Library preparation used 5' RACE. The data were produced on an Illumina HiSeq 2500. The second PCR ran for roughly 7 to 12 cycles and used a J-beta primer mix along with a sample-barcoded 5' primer. A unique molecular identifier was introduced onto each TCR beta cDNA molecule by a template-switch 5' adaptor carrying 12 random nucleotides. Each sample yielded at least 2.5 million CDR3-containing paired-end reads. First-strand cDNA was synthesized from all RNA with the Mint cDNA synthesis kit, primed by a TRBC-specific oligonucleotide. Following uracil-DNA glycosylase treatment, all cDNA underwent a first 18-cycle PCR with the universal primers M1SS and BC2_uni_R. As for the authors' bioinformatics: Each sample was normalized by randomly selecting 1 million high-quality reads, each carrying a distinct molecular identifier. Instead of being binned into consensus sequences, reads that shared molecular identifiers were thrown out. MiTCR, run with a Q25 quality threshold and the strictest error-elimination algorithm, handled CDR3 identification, clonotype clustering and error correction. A nonparametric unseen species model with Euler transformation was used to estimate a lower bound on total TCR beta diversity. TCRdb passed the public sequencing reads through fastp at Q25 and MiXCR, retaining productive beta sequences. Each record represents a unique CDR3 protein, reported with the most common genes and DNA among its rows. In this record, the V and J calls reflect TCRdb's handling and not the investigators' own analysis. In this sample the table shows about 630,000 distinct CDR3 sequences, under 25% of which occur a single time. The ten top clones hold about 3.6% of the sample.

CDR1 is given as SGDLS and CDR2 as YYNGEE, both from the germline V gene. Inclusive of the bounding cysteine and phenylalanine, the CDR3 is 14 residues long. Of all the DNA, just the CDR3 is kept, 42 bases in frame from base 1. V loses 4 bases of germline sequence and J loses 8 bases, and the interval between the two ends is 16 bases. The 39 donors, aged about 6 to 90 years, were systemically healthy Caucasian individuals from Russia. Roughly 9 milliliters of peripheral blood were drawn from each donor into EDTA-treated Vacutainer tubes. Ficoll-Paque density-gradient centrifugation was used to isolate PBMCs, with at least 7 million obtained per sample. Trizol reagent was used to extract total RNA from the PBMCs, yielding at least 5 micrograms per sample. For every donor, flow cytometry on a PBMC aliquot measured the percentage of naive CD45RAhigh/CD27high T cells. As for this clonotype: The antigen this receptor binds is unknown. Nothing much larger sits one base from this clone, and base qualities are not available.

This chain is built from TRBV9 and TRBJ2-1; TRBD1 is perhaps the D gene, given 5 matching bases. The source is a man aged 65-85 years in good health. Specimen: blood. The CDR3 corresponds to CASSPQGSSHEQFF. At the DNA level, the sequence is TGTGCCAGCAGCCCCCAGGGATCGTCCCATGAGCAGTTCTTC. When the CDR3 is completed using the reference TRBV9 and TRBJ2-1 genes on either side, the full variable domain is DSGVTQTPKHLITATGQRVTLRCSPRSGDLSVYWYQQSLDQGLQFLIQYYNGEERAKGNILERFSAQQFPDLHSELNLSSLELGDSALYFCASSPQGSSHEQFFGPGTRLTVL.